The T cell receptor (beta chain) described here comes from a study of T cells in Graves' hyperthyroidism and ophthalmopathy. Findings and caveats of the study: A model using 13 V-J features told ophthalmopathy apart from stable hyperthyroidism. Appearing also in blood were most of the thyroid clonotypes expanded above 0.001.

Regions amplified from RNA transcripts were the TCR beta CDR3 regions. During a first-round RT-PCR of the TCR CDR3, the HTBI primer set was used. TCRdb fed the multiplex PCR reads into MiXCR, producing one record per CDR3 protein. The data show about 400,000 distinct CDR3 sequences, with over 11% seen just once and around 28% held by the top ten. With regard to this clonotype: Its antigen is currently unknown.

Germline V CDR1 and CDR2: LNHDA, SQIVND (reference sequence). V was pared by 6 bases and J by 2 bases, with 9 bases of the junction left unmatched. The CDR3 length is 16 residues. The clonotype comes from a man aged 50-59 years with Graves' ophthalmopathy. Sequences were obtained from blood. The chain employs TRBV19 and TRBJ1-5; TRBD1 matches at 8 bases. This CDR3 is CASSIIPGGGNQPQHF. The CDR3 DNA reads as TGTGCCAGTAGCATTATTCCAGGGGGCGGCAATCAGCCCCAGCATTTT. Full variable domain (outside the CDR3, taken from reference TRBV19 and TRBJ1-5): DGGITQSPKYLFRKEGQNVTLSCEQNLNHDAMYWYRQDPGQGLRLIYYSQIVNDFQKGDIAEGYSVSREKKESFPLTVTSAQKNPTAFYLCASSIIPGGGNQPQHFGDGTRLSIL.